What follows are 9 T cell receptor beta chains derived from one specimen sequenced in a study of blood T cell repertoires in COVID-19. TCRdb's copy holds only in-frame clones and misses some; the assay was immunoSEQ multiplex PCR. This table has 250,000 to 300,000 clones, 70% to 90% appearing once. The sequenced sample consisted of peripheral blood. The receptors originated from a woman in her seventies with acute or convalescent COVID-19.

The chain joins TRBV6-2 or TRBV6-3 to TRBJ1-1; 7 bases align to TRBD1. From germline, CDR1 is MNHEY and CDR2 SVGEGT. This CDR3 contains 14 residues. Unmatched junction bases numbered 6, after V lost 0 bases and J lost 8 bases. Here the CDR3 DNA reads TGTGCCAGCAGTTACTCTAGGGGGCTTGGAGAAGCTTTCTTT. Translated, it gives CASSYSRGLGEAFF.

The V and J genes are TRBV5-4 and TRBJ2-1, with 9 bases fitting TRBD1. From germline, CDR1 is SGHNT and CDR2 YYREEE (reference sequence). V lost 4 bases to trimming and J lost 5 bases; unmatched junction nucleotides: 7. The CDR3 is made up of 15 amino acids. The CDR3 spells CASSPQQGAHNEQFF. The DNA of the CDR3 is TGTGCCAGCAGCCCACAACAGGGGGCGCACAATGAGCAGTTCTTC.

The V gene is TRBV2, the J gene TRBJ2-7, with 10 bases identical to TRBD1. Looked up from germline, CDR1 is SNHLY and CDR2 is FYNNEI. V was pared by 8 bases and J by 5 bases, with 3 bases of the junction left unmatched. The CDR3 has 12 residues. The CDR3 coding sequence is TGTGCCAGCGCGGGACAGGGGAACGAGCAGTACTTC. Translated: CASAGQGNEQYF.

This rearrangement joins TRBV6-1 to TRBJ1-5; D is perhaps TRBD1 (6 bases). The CDR3 has 17 residues. The V and J ends lost 0 bases and 2 bases respectively, with 14 bases between them. The germline V gene has CDR1 MNHNS and CDR2 SASEGT. The CDR3 sequence is CASSEAVRGGGNQPQHF. In DNA form, the CDR3 reads TGTGCCAGCAGTGAAGCGGTTAGGGGGGGTGGCAATCAGCCCCAGCATTTT.

The chain employs TRBV19 and TRBJ1-5; TRBD1 agrees at 9 bases. The CDR3 is made up of 14 amino acids. CDR1 is LNHDA and CDR2 is SQIVND in the germline V gene (reference sequence). With 4 bases clipped from V and 7 bases from J, the junction kept 5 bases outside the gene matches. The CDR3 DNA is TGTGCCAGTAGTACCTTCGACAGGGGGCAGCCCCAGCATTTT. Its translation: CASSTFDRGQPQHF.

This clone was counted a single time. The J gene is TRBJ1-5, the V gene TRBV18; 8 nucleotides align to TRBD1. CDR3 length equals 16 residues. The V gene end was trimmed by 4 bases and the J gene end by 3 bases; junction bases not matched to a gene: 8. Per the germline V gene, CDR1 is KGHSH and CDR2 is LQKENI. The DNA for the CDR3 is TGTGCCAGCTCACTGGGGACAGGTGACAACAATCAGCCCCAGCATTTT. This sequence encodes CASSLGTGDNNQPQHF.

The chain recombines TRBV3-1 (or the pseudogene TRBV3-2) with TRBJ1-2; a possible D gene is TRBD1 (6 bases). With 4 bases removed from V and 4 bases from J, the gap between germline ends came to 16 bases. The CDR3 spans 15 residues. Germline CDR1 LGHDT, CDR2 YNNKEL (reference sequence). In nucleotides, the CDR3 is TGTGCCAGCAGCCCCCGGGGGGGGCCCAGCTATGGCTACACCTTC. This codes for CASSPRGGPSYGYTF.

This clone was found a few times. The same CDR3 also results from other DNA sequences found in this sample. The chain carries TRBV5-6 and TRBJ1-6; no firm D call. The germline CDR1 and CDR2 sequences are SGHDT and YYEEEE. This CDR3 contains 15 residues. V was shortened by 2 bases and J by 0 bases, with 6 bases between the two germline ends. CDR3 amino acids: CASSLGSSYNSPLHF. Written as DNA, the CDR3 is TGTGCCAGCAGCTTAGGGAGCTCCTATAATTCACCCCTCCACTTT.

The chain recombines TRBV28 with TRBJ1-1; D gene ambiguous. The CDR3 sequence is 12 residues long. In germline, CDR1 is MDHEN, CDR2 SYDVKM. Trimming pared 4 bases from V and 7 bases from J, leaving 10 bases between. The CDR3 region has the DNA TGTGCCAGCAGTTCCGTCGCGAGTGAAGCTTTCTTT. It is translated as CASSSVASEAFF.